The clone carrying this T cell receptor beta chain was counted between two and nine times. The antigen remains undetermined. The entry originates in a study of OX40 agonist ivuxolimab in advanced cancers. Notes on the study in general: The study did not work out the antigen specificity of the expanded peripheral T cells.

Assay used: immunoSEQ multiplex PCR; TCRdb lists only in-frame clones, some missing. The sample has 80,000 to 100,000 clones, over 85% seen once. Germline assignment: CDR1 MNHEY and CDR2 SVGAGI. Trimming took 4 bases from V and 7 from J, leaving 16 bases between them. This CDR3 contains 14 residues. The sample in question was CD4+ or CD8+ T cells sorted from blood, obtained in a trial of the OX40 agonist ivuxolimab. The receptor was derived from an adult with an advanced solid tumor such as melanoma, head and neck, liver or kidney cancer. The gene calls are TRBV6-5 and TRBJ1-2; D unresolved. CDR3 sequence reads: CASSSPGAVSGYTF. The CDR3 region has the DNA TGTGCCAGCAGTTCTCCTGGCGCGGTTTCTGGCTACACCTTC.